This TCR beta chain comes out of a study of graft-versus-host responses after intestinal transplantation. Across the whole study: As for transplant type, recipients had multivisceral, liver-intestinal, or isolated intestinal grafts. Anti-thymocyte globulin served as induction for all recipients, who then took tacrolimus and steroids for about 3 years.

Trimming took 0 bases from V and 2 from J; bases not matched to a gene: 3. Looked up from germline, CDR1 is SEHNR and CDR2 is FQNEAQ (reference sequence). This CDR3 is built from 15 residues. Study-wide results and caveats: The study associated peak circulating GvH clone levels with early post-transplant HvG declines. Recipient marrow contained GvH clones, some of which appeared first in ileum or blood.

Details on this clone: The target antigen is unknown.

Libraries were prepared by immunoSEQ multiplex PCR; TCRdb keeps only in-frame clonotypes and omits some of them. This table has about 110,000 clones, about 93% appearing once. The J gene is TRBJ2-7, the V gene TRBV7-9, with 8 bases identical to TRBD1. Sample: unstimulated CD8+ T cells sorted from spleen or lymph node cells, taken before intestinal transplant. This receptor was obtained from a human donor who received an intestinal transplant. CDR3 DNA sequence: TGTGCCAGCAGCTTAGCAGGACAGGGCCCCTACGAGCAGTACTTC. It encodes CASSLAGQGPYEQYF.